This entry features one T cell receptor beta chain sequence. Seattle's cohort entered during active infection and was followed longitudinally. The germline CDR1 and CDR2 sequences are SQVTM and ANQGSEA. The V end was cut by 3 bases, the J end by 5 bases, with 16 bases between. The CDR3 sequence is 14 residues long. Original processing notes: How many nucleated cells were present was estimated from reference gene primer amplification. The assay was immunoSEQ multiplex PCR, and TCRdb's table has in-frame clones only and misses some. Clonal size and the V and J genes are those of that table, whereas D and trimming came from the DNA. The profile shows roughly 230,000 clones, around 85% of them singletons. This record belongs to a study of blood T cell repertoires in COVID-19. The overall study: Collection of acute and convalescent COVID-19 samples took place in the United States, Italy and Spain. In each case, the material was cDNA or gDNA derived from T cells, B-cell-depleted T cells, or PBMCs.

The receptor comes from a man between 50 and 59 years old with COVID-19, enrolled during active disease. Sequenced input: peripheral blood. The chain links TRBV29-1 to TRBJ1-1; D unresolved. The CDR3 spells CSVEVQSGGTEAFF. CDR3 nucleotide sequence: TGCAGCGTTGAGGTCCAGTCAGGAGGGACTGAAGCTTTCTTT.